Listed here are 4 T cell receptor beta chains from one sample, sequenced in a study of blood T cell repertoires in COVID-19. Profiling relied on immunoSEQ multiplex PCR, and the TCRdb table lists in-frame clones only, not all of them. Of 250,000 to 300,000 clones in the sample, 80% to 85% were seen once. Sequences were obtained from peripheral blood. These receptor sequences come from a man aged 60 to 75 with acute or convalescent COVID-19.

The gene calls are TRBV3-1 (or the pseudogene TRBV3-2) and TRBJ1-2; no firm D call. This CDR3 is 14 amino acids long. Trimming shortened V by 4 bases and J by 3 bases, and 12 bases separated the two germline ends. The germline CDR1 and CDR2 sequences are LGHDT and YNNKEL (reference sequence). The CDR3 bases are TGTGCCAGCAGCCTATACAGCTCAGACTATGGCTACACCTTC. Translated: CASSLYSSDYGYTF.

With regard to this clone: The same CDR3 also results from other DNA sequences found in this sample. The rearrangement joins TRBV9 to TRBJ1-1, with 9 bases identical to TRBD1. This CDR3 comprises 15 residues. V lost 1 base to trimming and J lost 4 bases; unmatched junction nucleotides: 5. Germline assignment: CDR1 SGDLS and CDR2 YYNGEE. This CDR3 reads CASSVSGTGLTEAFF. In nucleotides, the CDR3 is TGTGCCAGCAGCGTATCCGGGACAGGGCTCACTGAAGCTTTCTTT.

The V gene is TRBV14, the J gene TRBJ1-2; D might be TRBD1 (5 bases). The CDR3 totals 15 residues. Trimming left V 4 bases short and J 4 bases short, with 16 bases between. The germline V gene has CDR1 SGHDN and CDR2 FVKESK. This CDR3 is CASSPITTACYGYTF. DNA for the CDR3: TGTGCCAGCAGCCCGATCACGACAGCTTGCTATGGCTACACCTTC.

The chain employs TRBV19 and TRBJ2-3, with TRBD1 matching 12 bases. The germline V gene has CDR1 LNHDA and CDR2 SQIVND (reference sequence). After removal of 3 bases from V and 6 bases from J, the junction contained 7 bases not matched to a gene. This CDR3 is 16 amino acids long. The CDR3, as DNA: TGTGCCAGTAGTATGTATAGGGACAGGGGGCGGGATACGCAGTATTTT. Encoded protein: CASSMYRDRGRDTQYF.